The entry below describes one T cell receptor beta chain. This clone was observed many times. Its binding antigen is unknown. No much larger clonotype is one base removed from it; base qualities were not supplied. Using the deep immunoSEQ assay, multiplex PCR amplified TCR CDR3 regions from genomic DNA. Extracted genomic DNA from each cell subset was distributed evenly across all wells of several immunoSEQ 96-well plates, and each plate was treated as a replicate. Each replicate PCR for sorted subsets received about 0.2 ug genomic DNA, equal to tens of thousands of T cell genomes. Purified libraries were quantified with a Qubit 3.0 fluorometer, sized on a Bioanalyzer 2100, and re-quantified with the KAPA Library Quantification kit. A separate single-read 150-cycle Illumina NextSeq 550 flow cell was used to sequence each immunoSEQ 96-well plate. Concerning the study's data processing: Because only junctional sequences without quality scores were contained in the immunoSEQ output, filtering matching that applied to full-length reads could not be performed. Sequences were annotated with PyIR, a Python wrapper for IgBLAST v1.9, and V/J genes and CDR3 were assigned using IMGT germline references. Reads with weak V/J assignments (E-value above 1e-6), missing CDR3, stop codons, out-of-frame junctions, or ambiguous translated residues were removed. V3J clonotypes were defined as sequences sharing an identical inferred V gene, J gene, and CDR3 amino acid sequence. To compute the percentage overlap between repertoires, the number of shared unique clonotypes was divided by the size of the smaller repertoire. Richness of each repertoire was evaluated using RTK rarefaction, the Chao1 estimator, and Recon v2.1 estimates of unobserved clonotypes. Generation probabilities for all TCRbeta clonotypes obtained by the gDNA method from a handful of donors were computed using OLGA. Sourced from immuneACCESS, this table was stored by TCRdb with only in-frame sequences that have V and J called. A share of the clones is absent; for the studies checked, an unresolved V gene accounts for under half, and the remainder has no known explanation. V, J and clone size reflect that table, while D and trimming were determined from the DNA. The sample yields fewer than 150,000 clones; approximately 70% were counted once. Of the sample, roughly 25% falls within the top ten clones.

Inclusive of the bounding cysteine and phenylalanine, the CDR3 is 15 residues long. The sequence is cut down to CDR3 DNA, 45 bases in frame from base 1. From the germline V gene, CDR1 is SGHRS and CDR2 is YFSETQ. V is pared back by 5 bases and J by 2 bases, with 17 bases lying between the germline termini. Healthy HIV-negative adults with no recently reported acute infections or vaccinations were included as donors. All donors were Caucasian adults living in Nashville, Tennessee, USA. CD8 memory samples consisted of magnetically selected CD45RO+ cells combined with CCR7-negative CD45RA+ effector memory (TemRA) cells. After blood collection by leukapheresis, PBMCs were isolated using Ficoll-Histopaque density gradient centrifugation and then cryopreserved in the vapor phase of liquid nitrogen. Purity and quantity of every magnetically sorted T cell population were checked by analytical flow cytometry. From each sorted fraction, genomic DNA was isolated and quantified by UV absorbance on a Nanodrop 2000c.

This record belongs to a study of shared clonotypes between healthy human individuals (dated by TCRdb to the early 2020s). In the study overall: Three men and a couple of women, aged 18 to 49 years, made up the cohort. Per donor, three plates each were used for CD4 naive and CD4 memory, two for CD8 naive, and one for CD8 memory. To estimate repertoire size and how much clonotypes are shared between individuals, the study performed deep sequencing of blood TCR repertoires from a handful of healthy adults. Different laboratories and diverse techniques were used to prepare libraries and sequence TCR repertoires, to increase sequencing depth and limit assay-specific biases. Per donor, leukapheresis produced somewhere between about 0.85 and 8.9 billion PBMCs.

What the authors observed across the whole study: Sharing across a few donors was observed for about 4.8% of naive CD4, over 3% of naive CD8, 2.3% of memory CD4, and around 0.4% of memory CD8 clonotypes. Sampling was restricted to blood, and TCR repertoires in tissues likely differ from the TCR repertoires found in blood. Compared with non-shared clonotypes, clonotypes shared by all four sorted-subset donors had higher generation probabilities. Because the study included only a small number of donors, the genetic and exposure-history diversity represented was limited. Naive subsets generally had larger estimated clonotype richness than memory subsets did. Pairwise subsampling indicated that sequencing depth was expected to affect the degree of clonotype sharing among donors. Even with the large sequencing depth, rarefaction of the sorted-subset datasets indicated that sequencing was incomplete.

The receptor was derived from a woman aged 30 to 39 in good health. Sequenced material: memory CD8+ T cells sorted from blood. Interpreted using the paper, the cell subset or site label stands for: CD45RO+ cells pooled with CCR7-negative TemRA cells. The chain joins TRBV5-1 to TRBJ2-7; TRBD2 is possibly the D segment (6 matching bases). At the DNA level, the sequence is TGCGCCAGCAGTTTCCTTAGCGGCTATACCTACGAGCAGTACTTC. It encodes CASSFLSGYTYEQYF.